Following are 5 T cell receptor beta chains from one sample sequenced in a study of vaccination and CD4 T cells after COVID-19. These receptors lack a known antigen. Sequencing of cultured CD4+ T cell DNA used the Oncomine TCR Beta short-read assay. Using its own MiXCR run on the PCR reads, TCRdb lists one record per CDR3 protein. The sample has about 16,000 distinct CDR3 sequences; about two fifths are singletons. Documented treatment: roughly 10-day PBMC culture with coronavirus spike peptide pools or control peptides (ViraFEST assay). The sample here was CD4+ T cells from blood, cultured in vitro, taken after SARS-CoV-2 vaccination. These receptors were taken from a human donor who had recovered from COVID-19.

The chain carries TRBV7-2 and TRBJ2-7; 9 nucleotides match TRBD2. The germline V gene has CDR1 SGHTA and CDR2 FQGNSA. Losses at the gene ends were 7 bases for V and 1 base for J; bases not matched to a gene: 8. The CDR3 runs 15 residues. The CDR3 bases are TGTGCCAGCACCCTAGGTCTAGCGGGGTCCTACGAGCAGTACTTC. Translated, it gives CASTLGLAGSYEQYF.

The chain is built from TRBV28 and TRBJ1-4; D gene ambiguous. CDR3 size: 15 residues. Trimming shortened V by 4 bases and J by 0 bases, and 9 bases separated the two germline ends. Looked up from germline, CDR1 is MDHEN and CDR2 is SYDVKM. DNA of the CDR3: TGTGCCAGCAGTTCAACAGCAACAACTAATGAAAAACTGTTTTTT. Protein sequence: CASSSTATTNEKLFF.

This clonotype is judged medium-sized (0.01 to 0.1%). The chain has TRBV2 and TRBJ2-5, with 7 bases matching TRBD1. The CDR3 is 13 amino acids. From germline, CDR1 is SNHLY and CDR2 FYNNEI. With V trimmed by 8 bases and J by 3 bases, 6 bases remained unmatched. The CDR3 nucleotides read TGTGCCAGCGGGGCAGGGGGTAAAGAGACCCAGTACTTC. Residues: CASGAGGKETQYF.

The CDR3 nucleotides are TGTGCCACCAGCAGACAGGACAGGGACGAGCAGTACTTC. This sequence encodes CATSRQDRDEQYF. The chain couples TRBV15 to TRBJ2-7; TRBD1 agrees at 8 bases. V was clipped by 2 bases and J by 5 bases; unmatched bases: 2. Germline lookup yields CDR1 LNHNV and CDR2 YYDKDF (reference sequence). This CDR3 region has 13 residues.

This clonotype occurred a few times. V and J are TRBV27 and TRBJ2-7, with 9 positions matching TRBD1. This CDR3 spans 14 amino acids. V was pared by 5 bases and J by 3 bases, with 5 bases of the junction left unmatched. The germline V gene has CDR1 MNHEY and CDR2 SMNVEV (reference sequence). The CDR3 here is CASSPRTGVYEQYF. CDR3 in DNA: TGTGCCAGCAGTCCTAGGACAGGGGTCTACGAGCAGTACTTC.